The rows below give T cell receptor beta chains drawn from one sample of a study of cytomegalovirus exposure and HLA in healthy donors. Method: immunoSEQ multiplex PCR; TCRdb's copy keeps in-frame clones and lacks some. The sample comprises 150,000 to 200,000 clones, approximately 86% of which are singletons, and 1.5% to 2% rests with the top ten. Material for sequencing was PBMCs. The origin of the receptors is a woman under 30 in good health and CMV-seronegative. The CDR3 runs from the conserved cysteine through the conserved F or W. The order of the fields is CDR3 DNA, CDR3 protein, J gene, clone size, V gene, D gene. A D gene is named only where the DNA matches it firmly. Where a row states a size, it is once, few, many or the class of an expanded clone; other rows omit it.

TGCGCCAGCAGCCCCCGGGACAGGGGGGTTGAGACCCAGTACTTC,CASSPRDRGVETQYF,TRBJ2-5,.,TRBV4-1,TRBD1
TGTGCCACTAGCACAAATAAGGGACAGGGCGTTATCTACGAGCAGTACTTC,CATSTNKGQGVIYEQYF,TRBJ2-7,.,TRBV15,TRBD1
TGCGCCAGCAGCTCCCTACGACAGGGGGAAAACGAGCAGTACTTC,CASSSLRQGENEQYF,TRBJ2-7,.,TRBV5-1,TRBD1
TGTGCCAGCTCACTAGCCGGGACACGAGTCTATGGCTACACCTTC,CASSLAGTRVYGYTF,TRBJ1-2,.,TRBV18,.
TGTGCCAGCAGCTTGCAGGGACTAGCGGGAGGGCCTCGGGAGACCCAGTACTTC,CASSLQGLAGGPRETQYF,TRBJ2-5,few,TRBV5-6,TRBD2
TGCGCCAGCAGCCAAGATCCCAATAGCAATCAGCCCCAGCATTTT,CASSQDPNSNQPQHF,TRBJ1-5,.,TRBV4-1,.
TGCGCCAGCAGCACGGGGGGGCTGAACACCGGGGAGCTGTTTTTT,CASSTGGLNTGELFF,TRBJ2-2,.,TRBV5-1,TRBD2
TGCGCCAGCAGTCACAGCGGGGGGGATCCCACGAAGCAGTACTTC,CASSHSGGDPTKQYF,TRBJ2-7,.,TRBV10-1,TRBD2
TGTGCCAATCCCGCGGACAGACCGTACGAGCAGTACTTC,CANPADRPYEQYF,TRBJ2-7,.,TRBV30,.
TGTGCCAGCAGCTTAGTGGGGGGTGAAGCTTTCTTT,CASSLVGGEAFF,TRBJ1-1,.,TRBV11-2,.
TGTGCCAGCAGCCCCGAGGGGCGGGCGGGAAACTATGGCTACACCTTC,CASSPEGRAGNYGYTF,TRBJ1-2,.,TRBV11-3,.
TGTGCCAGCAGCTACCGCCTTAGCGGGTCAAACACCGGGGAGCTGTTTTTT,CASSYRLSGSNTGELFF,TRBJ2-2,.,TRBV7-9,TRBD2
TGCAGCGTCACGACTAGCGGGAGTTATGAGCAGTTCTTC,CSVTTSGSYEQFF,TRBJ2-1,.,TRBV29-1,TRBD2
TGCGCCAGCTCCTTAGCGCAGACCGGGGAGCTGTTTTTT,CASSLAQTGELFF,TRBJ2-2,.,TRBV10-1,.
TGTGCCAGTAGTACCGACAGGGGGCATGAAAAACTGTTTTTT,CASSTDRGHEKLFF,TRBJ1-4,.,TRBV19,TRBD1
TGTGCCAGCAGCCTGACAGGGGTCTCCTACAATGAGCAGTTCTTC,CASSLTGVSYNEQFF,TRBJ2-1,.,TRBV28,TRBD1
TGTGCCAGTAGTATTCAGGGTTCGGTCGATGAGCAGTTCTTC,CASSIQGSVDEQFF,TRBJ2-1,.,TRBV19,.
TGCGCCAGCAGCTACTGGACAGGGGCCGCCTATGGCTACACCTTC,CASSYWTGAAYGYTF,TRBJ1-2,.,TRBV5-1,TRBD1
TGTGCCAGCAGCTTAGGAGAGGGGGGGAGGCAGTTCTTC,CASSLGEGGRQFF,TRBJ2-1,.,TRBV7-6,.
TGCGCCAGCAGTTCGTGGATGGGGGCTACAGATACGCAGTATTTT,CASSSWMGATDTQYF,TRBJ2-3,.,TRBV5-1,.
TGTGCCAGCAAAGACGGGGGGCAGTGGAATGAGCAGTTCTTC,CASKDGGQWNEQFF,TRBJ2-1,.,TRBV6-1,.
TGCGCCAGCAGCTCGCGGGGGGCTGAGCAGTTCTTC,CASSSRGAEQFF,TRBJ2-1,.,TRBV5-1,TRBD2
TGTGCCAGCAGGGGGGTACAGGGTGGTGGCTACACCTTC,CASRGVQGGGYTF,TRBJ1-2,.,TRBV27,.
TGTGCCAGCAGCTTAGCTGGGGCGGATACGCAGTATTTT,CASSLAGADTQYF,TRBJ2-3,.,TRBV11-2,.
TGTGCCAGCAGCCAAGACCGGGGATTGAACACTGAAGCTTTCTTT,CASSQDRGLNTEAFF,TRBJ1-1,.,TRBV14,.
TGCGCCAGCAGCGCTAGCGGGGAACCCTACGAGCAGTACTTC,CASSASGEPYEQYF,TRBJ2-7,once,TRBV5-1,TRBD2
TGCGCCAGCAGCCAAGTGTCTAGCAGCGACGAGCAGTACTTC,CASSQVSSSDEQYF,TRBJ2-7,.,TRBV4-3,.
TGTGCCAGCAGCTTGGGAGTGTTGTGGGGAGTCACTAACCAAGAGACCCAGTACTTC,CASSLGVLWGVTNQETQYF,TRBJ2-5,once,TRBV5-6,.
TGTGCCAGCTCACCTGGACAGCCACCTAACTATGGCTACACCTTC,CASSPGQPPNYGYTF,TRBJ1-2,.,TRBV18,.
TGTGCCTGGAGTGAATACTCGTCGGATACGCAGTATTTT,CAWSEYSSDTQYF,TRBJ2-3,.,TRBV30,.
TGTGCCAGCTCCCGGAACACCGGGGAGCTGTTTTTT,CASSRNTGELFF,TRBJ2-2,.,TRBV18,.
TGTGCCTGGAGTTTCACTAGCCCCGTTATGGTCTCCTACAATGAGCAGTTCTTC,CAWSFTSPVMVSYNEQFF,TRBJ2-1,.,TRBV30,.
TGTGCCAGCAGCCTTCCCGGGACTAGCGGCCAAGAGACCCAGTACTTC,CASSLPGTSGQETQYF,TRBJ2-5,.,TRBV9,TRBD2
TGTGCCAGCAGTTCGGGGGGGACTAAGAACACCGGGGAGCTGTTTTTT,CASSSGGTKNTGELFF,TRBJ2-2,.,TRBV6-5,TRBD2
TGTGCCAGCTCACCACAGGGGTCCTACGAGCAGTACTTC,CASSPQGSYEQYF,TRBJ2-7,.,TRBV18,.
TGCAGCGCCGGACAGGGGTTCAATCAGCCCCAGCATTTT,CSAGQGFNQPQHF,TRBJ1-5,.,TRBV29-1,TRBD1
TGCGCCAGCAGCATCCGCGGGGGGCGGAACACCGGGGAGCTGTTTTTT,CASSIRGGRNTGELFF,TRBJ2-2,.,TRBV5-1,TRBD2
TGTGCCAGCAGTGAGCACAAAAGCTCCTACAATGAGCAGTTCTTC,CASSEHKSSYNEQFF,TRBJ2-1,.,TRBV6-1,.
TGTGCCAGTAAGAGGACTAGCGGGGGAGTGATTCAAGAGACCCAGTACTTC,CASKRTSGGVIQETQYF,TRBJ2-5,.,TRBV19,TRBD2
TGCGCCAGCAGCCAAGATCCGGACAGCTACGAGCAGTACTTC,CASSQDPDSYEQYF,TRBJ2-7,.,TRBV4-1,.
TGTGCCAGCAGCTTATTCGAGGCAGACACGCAGTATTTT,CASSLFEADTQYF,TRBJ2-3,.,TRBV7-3,.
TGTGCTAGCAGCCCCGGGACAACTTTACGAGAGACCCAGTACTTC,CASSPGTTLRETQYF,TRBJ2-5,.,TRBV7-7,.
TGTGCCAGCAGCTCCTCTAGCGGAAGGATCTACGAGCAGTACTTC,CASSSSSGRIYEQYF,TRBJ2-7,.,TRBV7-2,TRBD2
TGTGCTAGTGGTTTGGTTTCAGGACAGGAGCAGTTCTTC,CASGLVSGQEQFF,TRBJ2-1,.,TRBV12-5,.
TGTGCCAGCTCACCACCGCTAGCGGGGGGTGCCTACAATGAGCAGTTCTTC,CASSPPLAGGAYNEQFF,TRBJ2-1,.,TRBV18,TRBD2
TGTGCCAGCAGTTTAAGGAGCGGGAGGGCCTCAGGCGGGGAGCTGTTTTTT,CASSLRSGRASGGELFF,TRBJ2-2,.,TRBV27,TRBD2
TGCGCCAGCAGCCAAGATCTTCGGACGGACTATAGCAATCAGCCCCAGCATTTT,CASSQDLRTDYSNQPQHF,TRBJ1-5,.,TRBV4-3,.
TGTGCCAGCAGCTTGCGCCCGGGTTCGAACTATGGCTACACCTTC,CASSLRPGSNYGYTF,TRBJ1-2,.,TRBV5-5,.
TGTGCCAGCAGTTACTCGAACCAGGGGGCGGGCTACACCTTC,CASSYSNQGAGYTF,TRBJ1-2,.,TRBV6-5,TRBD1
TGCAGCGTTGAGGACAGGGGGCGATGGGAGCAGTTCTTC,CSVEDRGRWEQFF,TRBJ2-1,once,TRBV29-1,TRBD1
TGTGCCAGCAGTGACTCAGGAGGGGACGAGCAGTACTTC,CASSDSGGDEQYF,TRBJ2-7,.,TRBV6-4,.
TGTGCCAGCAGCCCAAAGGGGGGGCTGTTTAATGAGCAGTTCTTC,CASSPKGGLFNEQFF,TRBJ2-1,.,TRBV9,.
TGTGCCAGCAGTGCCGGGACAGGGGTCCGCGAGCAGTACTTC,CASSAGTGVREQYF,TRBJ2-7,.,TRBV2,TRBD1
TGTGCCAGCAGCTCGAGGACTAGGATCCCTTACAATGAGCAGTTCTTC,CASSSRTRIPYNEQFF,TRBJ2-1,once,TRBV7-2,TRBD2
TGCGCCAGCAGGTCACAGGGACGCACTGAAGCTTTCTTT,CASRSQGRTEAFF,TRBJ1-1,few,TRBV5-1,.